These T cell receptor beta chains were read from a single sample in a study of T cell changes during pregnancy in multiple sclerosis. Sequencing was performed with immunoSEQ multiplex PCR; in TCRdb, only in-frame clones are kept and a portion is missing. The repertoire includes some 110,000 clones, roughly 90% of them detected once, and roughly 1.5% sits in the top ten. The material sequenced was peripheral blood, taken after pregnancy. The origin of the receptors is a female donor with multiple sclerosis, enrolled in a pregnancy study. Each CDR3 is given with its conserved first and last residue. D genes are given only for firm matches. Part of the rows lack a size; the others show once, few, many or a class for expanded clones.

J	length	D	size	V	DNA	CDR3
TRBJ1-3	15	-	once	TRBV9	TGTGCCAGCAGCGCAGGCAGTACCTCTGGAAACACCATATATTTT	CASSAGSTSGNTIYF
TRBJ1-5	15	-	-	TRBV7-8	TGTGCCAGCAGCTCCGAGGGCGGGAATGATCAGCCCCAGCATTTT	CASSSEGGNDQPQHF
TRBJ2-1	12	-	once	TRBV9	TGTGCCAGCAGCGTATCGGCGGTGGAGCAGTTCTTC	CASSVSAVEQFF
TRBJ1-2	15	-	-	TRBV16	TGTGCCAGCAGCCAATTGAAGGGGCTACGTGATGGCTACACCTTC	CASSQLKGLRDGYTF
TRBJ1-2	14	TRBD1	-	TRBV5-4	TGTGCCAGCAGCTGGGGACAGGGGGCGCGGGGCTACACCTTC	CASSWGQGARGYTF
TRBJ1-2	14	-	-	TRBV29-1	TGCAGCGTTGCCCGGGACACAGAAATCTATGGCTACACCTTC	CSVARDTEIYGYTF
TRBJ1-1	14	-	-	TRBV5-1	TGCGCCAGCAGACAGGGCCCCATGAACACTGAAGCTTTCTTT	CASRQGPMNTEAFF
TRBJ1-4	16	-	-	TRBV27	TGTGCCAGCAGTTTATTTTCCAGGGTGCGGCGTGAAAAACTGTTTTTT	CASSLFSRVRREKLFF
TRBJ2-1	16	TRBD1	-	TRBV6-1	TGTGCCAGCAGTGAAGCCGGACAGGGCTATTACAATGAGCAGTTCTTC	CASSEAGQGYYNEQFF
TRBJ2-5	17	TRBD1	-	TRBV29-1	TGCAGCGTGACGGACAGGGCCATGCGGGACCCTCAAGAGACCCAGTACTTC	CSVTDRAMRDPQETQYF
TRBJ2-7	15	-	-	TRBV5-1	TGCGCCAGCAGCCCTATACGGACGGGTAGCGACGAGCAGTACTTC	CASSPIRTGSDEQYF
TRBJ2-1	13	TRBD2	-	TRBV7-2	TGTGCCAGTTCTAGCGGGGGCTACAATGAGCAGTTCTTC	CASSSGGYNEQFF
TRBJ1-4	12	-	-	TRBV7-9	TGTGCCAGCAGTCTGGCCGCTGAAAAACTGTTTTTT	CASSLAAEKLFF
TRBJ1-1	15	-	-	TRBV27	TGTGCCAGCAGTTTAAGCCCTAGGGGGAACACTGAAGCTTTCTTT	CASSLSPRGNTEAFF
TRBJ1-1	14	-	once	TRBV6-6	TGTGCCAGCAGTTTCCGGGGGATGAACACTGAAGCTTTCTTT	CASSFRGMNTEAFF
TRBJ1-5	15	TRBD1	-	TRBV5-6	TGTGCCAGCAGCTCCCGGGACAGGGGTCGCCAGCCCCAGCATTTT	CASSSRDRGRQPQHF
TRBJ1-1	16	TRBD1	-	TRBV5-6	TGTGCCAGCAGCCTCCCTGGACAGGGGGTAGATACTGAAGCTTTCTTT	CASSLPGQGVDTEAFF
TRBJ1-3	17	-	-	TRBV7-9	TGTGCCAGCAGCCATGGGGAGGGAGGCCTTTCTGGAAACACCATATATTTT	CASSHGEGGLSGNTIYF
TRBJ1-2	15	TRBD1	-	TRBV7-2	TGTGCCAGCAGCAGGTCGGGACAGGGGTTCTATGGCTACACCTTC	CASSRSGQGFYGYTF
TRBJ2-5	14	-	-	TRBV7-9	TGTGCCAGCAGTGGGCTCACCTATCAAGAGACCCAGTACTTC	CASSGLTYQETQYF
TRBJ2-1	10	-	-	TRBV27	TGTGCCAGTAAGCGGAATGAGCAGTTCTTC	CASKRNEQFF
TRBJ2-2	14	-	-	TRBV7-9	TGTGCCAGCAGCTCTCCCTTGGCCTTCGGGGAGCTGTTTTTT	CASSSPLAFGELFF
TRBJ1-4	18	TRBD1	-	TRBV14	TGTGCCAGCAGGGAGTGGGACAGGGGGCTTAGAGCTAATGAAAAACTGTTTTTT	CASREWDRGLRANEKLFF
TRBJ1-2	13	TRBD1	-	TRBV18	TGTGCCAGCTCACCGGGACAGGGGATAGGCTACACCTTC	CASSPGQGIGYTF
TRBJ1-2	13	-	-	TRBV19	TGTGCCAGCGGGGGGGGGACCTTATATGGCTACACCTTC	CASGGGTLYGYTF
TRBJ2-2	14	TRBD1	-	TRBV29-1	TGCAGCGTTCGGGACAGTGCAAACACCGGGGAGCTGTTTTTT	CSVRDSANTGELFF
TRBJ2-6	17	TRBD1	-	TRBV7-2	TGTGCCAGCAGCTTAGTCGGGACAGGGAACGGGGCCAACGTCCTGACTTTC	CASSLVGTGNGANVLTF
TRBJ2-4	17	TRBD1	-	TRBV18	TGTGCCAGCTCACAAGGTATAAGACAGGGTGGCAAAAACATTCAGTACTTC	CASSQGIRQGGKNIQYF
TRBJ1-6	14	TRBD1	once	TRBV2	TGTGCCAGCGGATCAGGGGGTTATAATTCACCCCTCCACTTT	CASGSGGYNSPLHF
TRBJ1-2	13	TRBD1	-	TRBV5-1	TGCGCCAGCAGCTTCGACAGGGGAGATGGCTACACCTTC	CASSFDRGDGYTF
TRBJ2-1	18	-	-	TRBV23-1	TGCGCCAGCAGTCACCCAACCAGATCCGGGTCCTCCGAGAATGAGCAGTTCTTC	CASSHPTRSGSSENEQFF
TRBJ1-5	18	-	-	TRBV10-3	TGTGCCATCAGTGACCTGGGGGGTGGCTCCAATAGCAATCAGCCCCAGCATTTT	CAISDLGGGSNSNQPQHF
TRBJ2-5	13	-	once	TRBV7-7	TGTGCCAGCAGCCCTGACAATGAAGAGACCCAGTACTTC	CASSPDNEETQYF
TRBJ2-2	16	TRBD1	-	TRBV2	TGTGCCAGCACCTGGACAGGGTCCTCGAACACCGGGGAGCTGTTTTTT	CASTWTGSSNTGELFF
TRBJ1-1	16	TRBD1	-	TRBV5-6	TGTGCCAGCAGCTTGGCGGGACAGGGGGCAATCACTGAAGCTTTCTTT	CASSLAGQGAITEAFF